Following are 30 T cell receptor beta chains from one sample sequenced in a study. TCRdb processed the 5' RACE reads anew with MiXCR; each CDR3 protein has one entry. The data show tens of thousands of distinct CDR3 sequences, with 27% seen just once and less than 2.5% held by the top ten. Tregs were sorted as CD4+CD25+CD127-/low cells. Sequenced input: tumor-infiltrating Tregs sorted from the breast tumor. These receptors were obtained from a female donor with breast cancer.

As concerns this clonotype: One end of the junction varies from germline; a read error may be responsible. The V and J genes are TRBV15 and TRBJ2-7, with 8 bases that match TRBD1. The CDR3 runs to 13 residues. Looked up from germline, CDR1 is LNHNV and CDR2 is YYDKDF (reference sequence). As DNA, the CDR3 is TGTGCCACCCGGGCAGGGGGCTTGTACGAGCAATACTTC. Its translation is CATRAGGLYEQYF.

There are many counts of this clonotype. CDR3 loop: CASSIAGPNSPLHF. For the CDR3, the DNA is TGTGCCAGCAGTATAGCAGGCCCTAATTCACCCCTCCACTTT. This chain links TRBV7-3 with TRBJ1-6; D not resolved. Trimming pared 6 bases from V and 6 bases from J, leaving 12 bases between. This CDR3 has 14 residues. Germline assignment: CDR1 SGHTA and CDR2 FQGTGA.

This clonotype occurred many times. The rearrangement links TRBV5-1 to TRBJ2-1; D uncertain. V lost 0 bases, J lost 10 bases, and 8 bases lay in between. The germline V gene encodes CDR1 SGHRS and CDR2 YFSETQ. This CDR3 has 12 residues. CDR3 sequence: CASSLAGREQFF. As DNA, the CDR3 is TGCGCCAGCAGCTTGGCCGGGCGAGAGCAGTTCTTC.

This clonotype was seen a few times. This clone may be a read error of a much larger clone one base away. This chain joins TRBV11-2 and TRBJ1-1; D ambiguous. Between the trimmed V and J ends, which lost 4 bases and 2 bases, there was a span of 11 bases. There are 14 residues in the CDR3. Germline CDR1 SGHAT, CDR2 FQNNGV. The CDR3 sequence is CASSSAGFNTEAFF. The CDR3 nucleotides read TGTGCCAGCAGCTCAGCGGGGTTTAACACTGAAGCTTTCTTT.

This sequence joins TRBV19 and TRBJ2-7, with no clear D. Germline V gene data show CDR1 as LNHDA and CDR2 as SQIVND (reference sequence). The CDR3 has 12 amino acids. V was pared by 4 bases and J by 5 bases, with 9 bases between. This CDR3 reads CASSTHPNEQYF. DNA for the CDR3: TGTGCCAGTAGTACCCATCCCAACGAGCAGTACTTC. Together with reference TRBV19 and TRBJ2-7, the CDR3 gives the full variable domain: DGGITQSPKYLFRKEGQNVTLSCEQNLNHDAMYWYRQDPGQGLRLIYYSQIVNDFQKGDIAEGYSVSREKKESFPLTVTSAQKNPTAFYLCASSTHPNEQYFGPGTRLTVT.

In this sample, this clonotype turned up many times. V and J are TRBV7-2 and TRBJ2-3; D could derive from TRBD1 or TRBD2 (5 bases each). The germline V gene encodes CDR1 SGHTA and CDR2 FQGNSA. V shed 9 bases and J shed 2 bases, with 12 bases lying between them. This CDR3 has 13 amino acids. CDR3: CARGTGPTDTQYF. CDR3 nucleotides: TGTGCCAGGGGTACGGGACCCACAGATACGCAGTATTTT.

The table lists this clonotype with a few counts. The V gene is TRBV29-1, the J gene TRBJ1-5; a weak D match, TRBD1 (6 bases). The length of the CDR3 is 13 residues. V lost 4 bases and J lost 1, with 8 bases in between. Germline CDR1 SQVTM, CDR2 ANQGSEA. The CDR3 bases are TGCAGCGTTGTAACAGGGAGCAATCAGCCCCAGCATTTT. Protein: CSVVTGSNQPQHF.

There are many counts of this clonotype. This chain joins TRBV30 and TRBJ2-1, with TRBD1 matching 8 bases. After removal of 4 bases from V and 6 bases from J, the junction contained 8 bases not matched to a gene. The CDR3 spans 14 residues. Germline CDR1 and CDR2: GTSNPN and SVGIG (reference sequence). The CDR3 nucleotides read TGTGCCTGGAAAAGGGGCAGGGGGCTCAATGAGCAGTTCTTC. Its translation: CAWKRGRGLNEQFF.

This chain joins TRBV5-1 and TRBJ1-2; 9 bases agree with TRBD1. CDR3 length equals 14 residues. V lost 4 bases to trimming and J lost 5 bases; unmatched junction nucleotides: 6. Germline V gives CDR1 SGHRS, CDR2 YFSETQ. CDR3 nucleotides: TGCGCCAGCAGCAGCGGGACAGGGCCTTATGGCTACACCTTC. Translating it yields CASSSGTGPYGYTF.

As concerns this clonotype: A read error is possible here, since a much larger clone lies one base away. The chain combines TRBV20-1 with TRBJ2-1; 13 bases map to TRBD2. The CDR3 has 14 amino acids. The J segment lost 8 bases and the V segment lost 5 bases, leaving 6 bases of the junction unmatched. Germline V gene data show CDR1 as DFQATT and CDR2 as SNEGSKA (reference sequence). CDR3 sequence: CSAPELAGGYEQFF. CDR3 bases: TGCAGTGCTCCCGAACTAGCGGGAGGGTATGAGCAGTTCTTC.

This clonotype was counted a few times. In nucleotides, the CDR3 is TGTGCCAGCAGCTTATCCGACAGGCTAACTGAAGCTTTCTTT. It is translated as CASSLSDRLTEAFF. This chain uses TRBV5-6 with TRBJ1-1; D is possibly TRBD1 (6 bases). CDR3 length equals 14 residues. Trimming cost V 2 bases and J 5 bases, with 13 bases left between them. The germline CDR1 and CDR2 sequences are SGHDT and YYEEEE.

On this clonotype: This clone may be a read error of a much larger clone one base away. The genes are TRBV10-1 and TRBJ1-6; D is ambiguous. The length of the CDR3 is 13 residues. Germline-derived CDR1 and CDR2 are WNHNN and SYGVQD (reference sequence). The CDR3 loop reads CASSGSLNPPLHF. Written as DNA, the CDR3 is TGCGCCAGCAGCGGCAGCCTTAATCCACCCCTCCACTTT.

This clonotype was counted at least ten times. V is TRBV7-8 and J is TRBJ2-1, with 10 nucleotides matching TRBD2. The V and J ends lost 5 bases and 2 bases, in that order; junction bases with no gene match: 9. The CDR3 has 17 residues. The germline gives CDR1 SGHVS, CDR2 FQNEAQ. The CDR3, as DNA: TGTGCCAGCAGCCGAGACACCGGGACTAGCGCCTACAATGAGCAGTTCTTC. Its translation is CASSRDTGTSAYNEQFF.

CDR3 sequence reads: CASRTSGAYSSTDTQYF. For the CDR3, the DNA is TGCGCCAGCAGAACTAGCGGGGCTTATTCTAGCACAGATACGCAGTATTTT. The chain employs TRBV5-1 and TRBJ2-3; TRBD2 matches 10 bases. The CDR3 is 17 residues long. V dropped 5 bases and J dropped 0; count of bases not matched to a gene: 9. Germline CDR1 SGHRS, CDR2 YFSETQ.

This clonotype was detected ten times or more. This chain joins TRBV10-2 and TRBJ1-1, with D uncertain. The length of the CDR3 is 14 residues. Trimming took off 3 bases at V and 1 base at J, with 9 bases between the two ends. Looked up from germline, CDR1 is WSHSY and CDR2 is SAAADI. The CDR3 here is CASSDWFENTEAFF. CDR3 DNA sequence: TGCGCCAGCAGTGATTGGTTCGAGAACACTGAAGCTTTCTTT.

There are a few counts of this clonotype. One base away lies a much larger clone, so this may be a sequencing read error. The CDR3 here is CASSKALIPGLQVTQYF. DNA for the CDR3: TGTGCCAGCAGCAAAGCCCTAATTCCCGGCTTACAAGTGACCCAGTACTTC. V is TRBV21-1 and J is TRBJ2-5; whether TRBD1, the table's D call, matches the DNA was not checked. TRBV21-1 is reported as a pseudogene. This CDR3 region has 17 residues.

Of note for this clonotype: One base away lies a much larger clone, so this may be a sequencing read error. This chain links TRBV25-1 with TRBJ2-2; TRBD1 matches at 12 bases. Germline-derived CDR1 and CDR2 are MGHDK and SYGVNS. The CDR3 runs to 14 residues. The CDR3 DNA sequence: TGTGCCTGCAGGGGACAGGGGGCAGCCGGGGAGCTGTTTTTT. It translates to CACRGQGAAGELFF.

This clonotype has more than one count but fewer than ten. The rearrangement links TRBV19 to TRBJ1-1; D ambiguous. The V end lost 3 bases, the J end lost 4 bases, and 9 bases lay between the germline ends. CDR3 length equals 13 residues. From germline, CDR1 is LNHDA and CDR2 SQIVND (reference sequence). CDR3 nucleotides: TGTGCCAGTAGTATCACTTTCCTCACTGAAGCTTTCTTT. Amino acid sequence: CASSITFLTEAFF.

This clonotype came up many times. J is TRBJ1-1 and V is TRBV20-1; tentatively, D is TRBD1 (5 bases). This CDR3 spans 16 amino acids. Trimming removed 2 bases from V and 0 bases from J, with 16 bases in between. From germline, CDR1 is DFQATT and CDR2 SNEGSKA (reference sequence). CDR3 in DNA: TGCAGTGCTAGAACGGGGACGGCTACCCTGAACACTGAAGCTTTCTTT. It encodes CSARTGTATLNTEAFF.

Within the sample, this clonotype is medium-sized. J is TRBJ2-1 and V is TRBV7-9; no firm D call. V lost 4 bases and J lost 8, with 9 bases in between. The CDR3 sequence is 12 residues long. The germline V gene has CDR1 SEHNR and CDR2 FQNEAQ (reference sequence). This CDR3 is CASSSPKYEQFF. The CDR3 nucleotides are TGTGCCAGCAGCTCCCCAAAGTATGAGCAGTTCTTC.

This clonotype appeared a few times. Possible read error: a much larger clone is one base away. This chain connects TRBV7-3 to TRBJ2-1; 9 nucleotides align to TRBD2. CDR1 SGHTA and CDR2 FQGTGA come from the germline V gene. The trim removed 5 bases at V and 16 bases at J, leaving 12 bases unmatched. This CDR3 contains 13 residues. This CDR3 reads CASSQTGGRALFF. As DNA, the CDR3 is TGTGCCAGCAGCCAGACTGGCGGGAGGGCCTTATTCTTC.

Worth noting for this clonotype: A much larger clone lies a single base off, so this may be a read error. Here the CDR3 omits its conserved ending phenylalanine or tryptophan, so a read error is the likely source. CDR3 sequence reads: CASIPGGSAHYNEQFL. The CDR3 coding sequence is TGTGCCAGCATCCCAGGGGGGAGCGCCCACTACAATGAGCAGTTCCTC. The chain carries TRBV6-5 and TRBJ2-1; D is perhaps TRBD1 (7 bases). Deletions cut 7 bases from V and 3 bases from J, with 19 bases between. From germline, CDR1 is MNHEY and CDR2 SVGAGI. The CDR3 sequence is 16 residues long.

This clonotype was seen ten or more times. The gene calls are TRBV29-1 and TRBJ1-1, with TRBD1 matching over 7 bases. Trimming removed 6 bases from V and 5 bases from J; junction bases left unmatched: 6. The CDR3 spans 12 residues. Germline V gene lookup returns CDR1 SQVTM and CDR2 ANQGSEA. The CDR3 spells CSVYRQGTEAFF. The CDR3, as DNA: TGCAGCGTCTATCGACAGGGTACTGAAGCTTTCTTT.

This chain links TRBV5-1 with TRBJ1-1, with TRBD1 matching 8 bases. Losses at the gene ends were 4 bases for V and 5 bases for J; bases not matched to a gene: 7. The CDR3 contains 14 residues. Germline CDR1 and CDR2: SGHRS and YFSETQ. CDR3 sequence: CASSQWTGLTEAFF. The CDR3 DNA follows: TGCGCCAGCAGCCAATGGACAGGGCTGACTGAAGCTTTCTTT.

By frequency in the sample, this clonotype is medium-sized. The chain uses TRBV20-1 and TRBJ1-5, with a weak D call TRBD1 (5 bases). The length of the CDR3 is 13 residues. Germline V gene sequence: CDR1 DFQATT, CDR2 SNEGSKA (reference sequence). The ends were cut back, 3 bases at V and 3 bases at J, with 9 bases in the middle. This CDR3 is CSASPGINQPQHF. The DNA of the CDR3 is TGCAGTGCTAGTCCAGGGATCAATCAGCCCCAGCATTTT.

This clonotype was counted once. This may be a read error, as it is one base from a much larger clone. The V and J genes are TRBV15 and TRBJ2-2, with D uncertain. Germline V lookup: CDR1 LNHNV, CDR2 YYDKDF (reference sequence). Trimming shortened V by 2 bases and J by 6 bases, and 13 bases separated the two germline ends. The CDR3 has 15 residues. This CDR3 reads CATSRFQAKPGELFF. The CDR3 DNA reads TGTGCCACCAGCAGATTTCAAGCTAAACCCGGGGAGCTGTTTTTT.

This clonotype occurred a few times. The rearrangement uses TRBV20-1 and TRBJ1-1; D might be TRBD1 (5 bases). V lost 4 bases and J 1 base, leaving 10 bases between the germline ends. Germline V lookup: CDR1 DFQATT, CDR2 SNEGSKA (reference sequence). This CDR3 is built from 13 residues. The CDR3 DNA sequence: TGCAGTGCTACTCCCGACAGGAACACTGAAGCTTTCTTT. Its protein product is CSATPDRNTEAFF.

The table lists this clonotype with a count of one. V gene TRBV6-5 combines with J gene TRBJ2-6; D gene ambiguous. Per germline, CDR1 MNHEY and CDR2 SVGAGI. The CDR3 covers 19 residues. The V gene lost 0 bases and the J gene lost 0 bases, with 15 bases spanning the gap. CDR3 in DNA: TGTGCCAGCAGTTACTCGGTGGTCAAACTAAGCTCTGGGGCCAACGTCCTGACTTTC. It encodes CASSYSVVKLSSGANVLTF.

This clonotype showed up just once. A single base separates this from a much larger clone, so it may be a read error. V usage is TRBV5-4 and J usage is TRBJ1-1; a possible D gene is TRBD1 (6 bases). This CDR3 contains 16 residues. V gave up 5 bases and J gave up 6 bases, with 23 bases separating them. The V gene's germline CDR1 is SGHNT and CDR2 YYREEE (reference sequence). The CDR3 loop reads CASSGDLDSDNAEAFF. CDR3 nucleotides: TGTGCCAGCAGTGGGGACTTGGACAGCGATAACGCTGAAGCTTTCTTT.

Sample share makes this clonotype medium-sized (0.01 to 0.1%). The J gene is TRBJ1-5, the V gene TRBV7-8, with TRBD1 matching 7 bases. The CDR3 has 15 residues. Germline-derived CDR1 and CDR2 are SGHVS and FQNEAQ. Trimming took 4 bases from V and 3 from J; bases not matched to a gene: 6. CDR3 protein: CASSSDRLDNQPQHF. In DNA, the CDR3 is TGTGCCAGCAGCTCGGACAGGCTCGACAATCAGCCCCAGCATTTT.